Presented here are 6 T cell receptor beta chains from one specimen sequenced in a study of identical twins. TCRdb called the 5' RACE reads again in MiXCR, with one record for every CDR3 protein. The data contain fewer than 250,000 distinct CDR3 sequences, about 7.3% of them singletons. These data were also reused for a study on yellow fever vaccine responses in identical twins.

Material: memory (CD45RO+) T cells sorted from blood. Receptor source: a woman aged 18-30 years in good health.

The chain links TRBV10-1 to TRBJ2-1, with 13 bases aligning to TRBD2. After removal of 5 bases from V and 7 bases from J, the junction contained 5 bases not matched to a gene. Germline lookup yields CDR1 WNHNN and CDR2 SYGVQD (reference sequence). This CDR3 has 15 amino acids. CDR3 coding DNA: TGCGCCAGCAGTACCGGGACTAGCGGGATAAATGAGCAGTTCTTC. This sequence encodes CASSTGTSGINEQFF.

This clonotype was detected a few times. This chain links TRBV12-5 with TRBJ2-7; 13 bases are shared with TRBD2. From germline, CDR1 is LGHNT and CDR2 FRNRAP. This CDR3 contains 15 residues. J was trimmed by 5 bases and V by 5 bases; bases with no gene match: 6. The CDR3 sequence is CASGPRTSGSNEQYF. The CDR3 region has the DNA TGTGCTAGTGGTCCCCGGACTAGCGGGAGCAACGAGCAGTACTTC.

This clonotype was recorded many times. The V and J genes are TRBV12-3 or TRBV12-4 and TRBJ2-3; D gene unclear. There are 14 residues in the CDR3. Trimming cost V 0 bases and J 1 base, with 5 bases left between them. This CDR3 reads CASSLAFGTDTQYF. The CDR3 DNA reads as TGTGCCAGCAGTTTAGCATTTGGCACAGATACGCAGTATTTT.

The CDR3: CASSLATSGRNEQFF. The DNA for the CDR3 is TGCGCCAGCAGCTTGGCGACTAGCGGGAGAAATGAGCAGTTCTTC. The genes are TRBV5-1 and TRBJ2-1; 12 bases align to TRBD2. Germline V gives CDR1 SGHRS, CDR2 YFSETQ. V lost 0 bases to trimming and J lost 7 bases; unmatched junction nucleotides: 2. The CDR3 contains 15 residues. The full variable domain, with the rest looked up from reference TRBV5-1 and TRBJ2-1, is KAGVTQTPRYLIKTRGQQVTLSCSPISGHRSVSWYQQTPGQGLQFLFEYFSETQRNKGNFPGRFSGRQFSNSRSEMNVSTLELGDSALYLCASSLATSGRNEQFFGPGTRLTVL.

This clonotype was counted a few times. V is TRBV28 and J is TRBJ2-4; D gene unclear. Trimming left V 6 bases short and J 6 bases short, with 18 bases between. The CDR3 covers 15 residues. Germline CDR1 reads MDHEN; CDR2 reads SYDVKM. In DNA, the CDR3 is TGTGCCAGCAGCCATTTTAAGACCGGAGCAAACATTCAGTACTTC. It is translated as CASSHFKTGANIQYF.

This clonotype was found many times. This chain uses TRBV7-8 with TRBJ2-1; TRBD1 aligns across 7 bases. J was trimmed by 9 bases and V by 5 bases; bases with no gene match: 19. In germline, CDR1 is SGHVS, CDR2 FQNEAQ. The CDR3 contains 17 residues. The CDR3 loop reads CASSGENRGPLATEQFF. The CDR3 DNA sequence: TGTGCCAGCAGCGGAGAAAACAGGGGTCCACTGGCGACTGAGCAGTTCTTC.